The TCR beta chain described here comes from a study of naive and memory T cell subsets. Findings and caveats of the study: Naive and memory repertoire findings lacked a ground truth for validation.

The beta constant-region primer was an equimolar mix of two oligonucleotides covering TRBC1 and TRBC2. Each CDR3 protein gets one entry after TCRdb re-called the UMI-ligation and nested PCR reads with MiXCR. The sample has fewer than 30,000 distinct CDR3 sequences, about 10% seen once. In the case of this clonotype: The antigen is not known.

The CDR3 runs to 15 residues. The chain is built from TRBV21-1 and TRBJ2-5; whether TRBD2, the table's D call, matches the DNA was not checked. TRBV21-1 counts as a pseudogene. The receptor was derived from a human donor in good health. Sequenced: effector memory CD4+ T cells from blood. Subset meaning: effector memory, CD45RA- CD27-. DNA for the CDR3: TGTGCCAGCAGCAAAGCGCCCAAGGGCCACTCGACCCAGTACTTC. Amino acids: CASSKAPKGHSTQYF.